The sequence of this T cell receptor (beta chain) was determined in a study of T-cell memory formation after mild COVID-19. Turning to the study itself: The TCR clusters were mostly specific to one donor.

Using constant-segment primers, 5'RACE produced TCR alpha and TCR beta cDNA libraries carrying sample barcodes and UMIs. MiXCR, run by TCRdb on the 5' RACE reads, gives a single entry per CDR3 protein. The table includes under 450,000 distinct CDR3 sequences, 13% to 15% detected once. To note about this clonotype: Its antigen is unknown.

The study's findings and limits: Some SARS-CoV-2-responding clones were already detected in memory before infection.

There are 15 residues in the CDR3. CDR1 is MNHNY and CDR2 is SVGAGI in the germline V gene (reference sequence). V dropped 6 bases and J dropped 4 bases, with 18 bases sitting between them. Material: PBMCs or a T cell subset sorted from them (not recorded which). This TCR was sampled from a man aged 18 to 35 who had mild COVID-19 (a few samples of this study predate the infection). Cell type and time point are not known. The chain uses TRBV6-6 and TRBJ1-2; perhaps TRBD1 as D (5 bases). The CDR3 sequence is CASSDEGTPSYGYTF. DNA of the CDR3: TGTGCCAGCAGCGATGAGGGGACCCCCAGCTATGGCTACACCTTC.